Listed below are T cell receptor beta chains from one sample, sequenced in a study of T cell responses to AZD1222 COVID-19 vaccine. TCRdb's copy holds only in-frame clones and misses some; the assay was immunoSEQ multiplex PCR. The sample has 150,000 to 200,000 clones; around 86% are singletons. The sample consisted of peripheral blood, taken on day 0 of MenACWY control vaccination. The origin of the receptors is an adult in good health. Both conserved end residues are part of each CDR3.

V gene: TRBV7-9; CDR3 length: 15; CDR3 protein: CASSLGAQSGNTIYF
V gene: TRBV9; CDR3 length: 17; CDR3 protein: CASSVDPGQGPRNEQFF
V gene: TRBV7-2; CDR3 length: 14; CDR3 protein: CASSLGGSKNIQYF
V gene: TRBV18; CDR3 length: 15; CDR3 protein: CASSPPGTGGYEQYF
V gene: TRBV7-9; CDR3 length: 12; CDR3 protein: CASSLDLRGFEF
V gene: TRBV5-1; CDR3 length: 16; CDR3 protein: CATQGTTSGSRYEQFF
V gene: TRBV30; CDR3 length: 16; CDR3 protein: CAWSVEAGTGLEKLFF
V gene: TRBV13; CDR3 length: 13; CDR3 protein: CASSLLAFNEQFF
V gene: TRBV6-2/TRBV6-3; CDR3 length: 14; CDR3 protein: CASSERRLNTEAFF
V gene: TRBV7-9; CDR3 length: 13; CDR3 protein: CASGVFGSGELFF
V gene: TRBV9; CDR3 length: 16; CDR3 protein: CASSVESLAGGNEQFF
V gene: TRBV9; CDR3 length: 14; CDR3 protein: CASSTQTGMDTIYF
V gene: TRBV9; CDR3 length: 15; CDR3 protein: CASSVGTSGGNEQFF
V gene: TRBV7-3; CDR3 length: 18; CDR3 protein: CASSFGLAGGRHTGELFF
V gene: TRBV6-5; CDR3 length: 14; CDR3 protein: CASRQGTSSSPLHF
V gene: TRBV1; CDR3 length: 18; CDR3 protein: CTSSQDLRLAGRGETQYF
V gene: TRBV7-2; CDR3 length: 14; CDR3 protein: CASSSGQGAYEQYF
V gene: TRBV29-1; CDR3 length: 12; CDR3 protein: CSAGTGVFEQYF
V gene: TRBV10-3; CDR3 length: 13; CDR3 protein: CAMLGQGMTEAFF
V gene: TRBV7-2; CDR3 length: 14; CDR3 protein: CASSLASSTDTQYF
V gene: TRBV27; CDR3 length: 15; CDR3 protein: CASSLRAKIMTEQYF
V gene: TRBV9; CDR3 length: 15; CDR3 protein: CASSVTPGRSYEQYF
V gene: TRBV5-5; CDR3 length: 15; CDR3 protein: CASRQLLAGGPEQYF
V gene: TRBV19; CDR3 length: 15; CDR3 protein: CASSIDEGPKGGYTF
V gene: TRBV19; CDR3 length: 15; CDR3 protein: CASSITAGGYNEQFF
V gene: TRBV19; CDR3 length: 12; CDR3 protein: CASSISTDTQYF
V gene: TRBV27; CDR3 length: 16; CDR3 protein: CASRMTGGPNTGELFF
V gene: TRBV6-5; CDR3 length: 16; CDR3 protein: CASSYSTGGRNSPLHF
V gene: TRBV6-5; CDR3 length: 15; CDR3 protein: CASTKGTSGNHEQYF
V gene: TRBV7-8; CDR3 length: 13; CDR3 protein: CASSFSSVDTQYF
V gene: TRBV6-1; CDR3 length: 15; CDR3 protein: CASSESGTGLEKLFF
V gene: TRBV10-3; CDR3 length: 16; CDR3 protein: CATAPGRGTGAYEQYF
V gene: TRBV9; CDR3 length: 17; CDR3 protein: CASSDRVGDETNEKLFF
V gene: TRBV2; CDR3 length: 13; CDR3 protein: CASRSRGPYEQYF
V gene: TRBV3-1/TRBV3-2; CDR3 length: 12; CDR3 protein: CASSQDQETQYF
V gene: TRBV9; CDR3 length: 15; CDR3 protein: CASSVEGADYNEQFF
V gene: TRBV12-3/TRBV12-4; CDR3 length: 12; CDR3 protein: CASSARGHGYTF
V gene: TRBV7-6; CDR3 length: 13; CDR3 protein: CASSSRGWETQYF
V gene: TRBV5-1; CDR3 length: 14; CDR3 protein: CASSLGGQNEKLFF
V gene: TRBV28; CDR3 length: 15; CDR3 protein: CASSTARRQVYEQYF
V gene: TRBV7-2; CDR3 length: 15; CDR3 protein: CASSPARAGTGELFF
V gene: TRBV27; CDR3 length: 14; CDR3 protein: CASSPDRGGEKLFF
V gene: TRBV7-8; CDR3 length: 15; CDR3 protein: CASSLYTDGNYGYTF
V gene: TRBV15; CDR3 length: 15; CDR3 protein: CATSRDLAEAETQYF
V gene: TRBV7-9; CDR3 length: 14; CDR3 protein: CASYRTSGTDTQYF
V gene: TRBV6-5; CDR3 length: 12; CDR3 protein: CASGTNTGELFF
V gene: TRBV25-1; CDR3 length: 12; CDR3 protein: CASSELTDTQYF
V gene: TRBV28; CDR3 length: 13; CDR3 protein: CASSLGFYYEQYF
V gene: TRBV30; CDR3 length: 15; CDR3 protein: CAWSVQMMGTGELFF
V gene: TRBV9; CDR3 length: 14; CDR3 protein: CASSVGQNNQPQHF
V gene: TRBV28; CDR3 length: 14; CDR3 protein: CASSWSGRSYEQYF